The rows below give T cell receptor beta chains drawn from one sample of a study of long-term antiretroviral therapy in people with HIV. The data were produced by immunoSEQ multiplex PCR, yet TCRdb's version contains in-frame clones alone and is incomplete. The table includes approximately 8,900 clones, around 77% detected once. Sequencing used unsorted PBMCs, obtained 0.4 years before starting antiretroviral therapy. Receptors were obtained from a man between 25 and 39 years old with HIV. Each CDR3 is given with its conserved first and last residue. A D gene is named only where the DNA matches it firmly. The size field is filled for only some rows; it gives once, few, many or a size class.

V	J	size	D	CDR3	DNA
TRBV7-8	TRBJ2-7	NA	NA	CASSPSLPGQYF	TGTGCCAGCAGCCCAAGTCTCCCGGGGCAGTACTTC
TRBV29-1	TRBJ2-7	once	NA	CSVFAAYEQYF	TGCAGCGTTTTCGCAGCCTACGAGCAGTACTTC
TRBV18	TRBJ1-5	NA	NA	CASSPDIRNQPQHF	TGTGCCAGCTCACCGGATATACGGAATCAGCCCCAGCATTTT
TRBV7-9	TRBJ1-3	few	TRBD1	CASSLLTGPGNTIYF	TGTGCCAGCAGCTTACTGACAGGGCCTGGAAACACCATATATTTT
TRBV11-2	TRBJ1-2	NA	NA	CASSLVSGLGGYTF	TGTGCCAGCAGCTTAGTGTCCGGGCTAGGGGGCTACACCTTC
TRBV30	TRBJ1-1	NA	NA	CAWSVRRLNTEAFF	TGTGCCTGGAGTGTAAGACGCCTGAACACTGAAGCTTTCTTT
TRBV6-5	TRBJ1-2	NA	TRBD1	CASSYGDRDYGYTF	TGTGCCAGCAGTTACGGGGACAGGGACTATGGCTACACCTTC
TRBV5-1	TRBJ2-7	NA	NA	CASSSYSGLEQYF	TGCGCCAGCAGCTCATACTCCGGACTCGAGCAGTACTTC
TRBV7-8	TRBJ2-2	NA	NA	CASSLLTVNTGELFF	TGTGCCAGCAGCTTATTGACAGTAAACACCGGGGAGCTGTTTTTT
TRBV9	TRBJ2-1	NA	NA	CASSSWDSSYNEQFF	TGTGCCAGCAGCTCCTGGGATTCTTCCTACAATGAGCAGTTCTTC
TRBV7-7	TRBJ2-5	NA	TRBD2	CASSLALAGGEETQYF	TGTGCTAGCAGCTTAGCGCTAGCGGGAGGGGAAGAGACCCAGTACTTC
TRBV15	TRBJ1-1	NA	NA	CATSRDHLRGNTEAFF	TGTGCCACCAGCAGAGATCATCTACGGGGGAACACTGAAGCTTTCTTT
TRBV2	TRBJ1-6	NA	TRBD1	CASSEGTDSYNSPLHF	TGTGCCAGCAGTGAGGGGACAGACTCCTATAATTCACCCCTCCACTTT
TRBV16	TRBJ1-1	NA	NA	CASSQSQLNTEAFF	TGTGCCAGCAGCCAATCTCAATTGAACACTGAAGCTTTCTTT
TRBV7-8	TRBJ2-7	few	NA	CASSFRIVDEQYF	TGTGCCAGCAGCTTCAGGATAGTCGACGAGCAGTACTTC
TRBV19	TRBJ2-7	NA	NA	CASSPAPGQGVTSGGYEQYF	TGTGCCAGTAGTCCTGCACCGGGACAGGGGGTGACTAGCGGGGGCTACGAGCAGTACTTC
TRBV2	TRBJ1-2	NA	NA	CASSVTGGTHGYTF	TGTGCCAGCAGTGTTACAGGAGGCACCCATGGCTACACCTTC
TRBV28	TRBJ2-7	NA	NA	CASSLLDSSAYEQYF	TGTGCCAGCAGTTTGTTGGACAGTAGTGCCTACGAGCAGTACTTC
TRBV16	TRBJ1-2	NA	NA	CASSQSYQGLSYGYTF	TGTGCCAGCAGCCAATCGTACCAGGGGCTGAGCTATGGCTACACCTTC
TRBV27	TRBJ2-2	NA	TRBD1	CASRNSGTGGRSTGELFF	TGTGCCAGCAGAAATTCCGGGACAGGGGGGCGGAGCACCGGGGAGCTGTTTTTT
TRBV7-9	TRBJ2-7	NA	NA	CASSFASSYEQYF	TGTGCCAGCAGCTTTGCCAGCTCCTACGAGCAGTACTTC
TRBV5-6	TRBJ1-2	NA	NA	CASRSLGGGGYGYTF	TGTGCCAGCAGGTCCCTAGGCGGGGGTGGCTATGGCTACACCTTC
TRBV7-3	TRBJ1-1	NA	TRBD1	CASSFWTGSVNTEAFF	TGTGCCAGCAGCTTCTGGACAGGGTCCGTGAACACTGAAGCTTTCTTT
TRBV19	TRBJ1-1	NA	NA	CASSPRGGLNTEAFF	TGTGCCAGTAGTCCAAGGGGGGGGTTGAACACTGAAGCTTTCTTT
TRBV5-4	TRBJ2-2	once	NA	CASSQRLQNTGELFF	TGTGCCAGCAGCCAACGACTACAAAACACCGGGGAGCTGTTTTTT
TRBV7-9	TRBJ2-2	NA	NA	CASSNGAENTGELFF	TGTGCCAGCAGCAATGGGGCGGAGAACACCGGGGAGCTGTTTTTT
TRBV5-4	TRBJ1-1	NA	NA	CASSLLAGSNTEAFF	TGTGCCAGCAGCTTGCTGGCAGGGAGTAACACTGAAGCTTTCTTT
TRBV28	TRBJ1-5	NA	NA	CASSLLEGLPQHF	TGTGCCAGCAGTCTACTTGAGGGGTTGCCCCAGCATTTT
TRBV6-5	TRBJ1-4	NA	TRBD1	CASSSQGAAEKLFF	TGTGCCAGCAGTTCACAGGGGGCGGCCGAAAAACTGTTTTTT
TRBV21-1	TRBJ1-4	NA	NA	CASSKSPQGGSLNEKLFF	TGTGCCAGCAGCAAATCGCCCCAGGGTGGGTCCCTTAATGAAAAACTGTTTTTT
TRBV2	TRBJ2-7	NA	TRBD1	CASSEVAGGYEQYF	TGTGCCAGCAGTGAAGTGGCAGGGGGCTACGAGCAGTACTTC